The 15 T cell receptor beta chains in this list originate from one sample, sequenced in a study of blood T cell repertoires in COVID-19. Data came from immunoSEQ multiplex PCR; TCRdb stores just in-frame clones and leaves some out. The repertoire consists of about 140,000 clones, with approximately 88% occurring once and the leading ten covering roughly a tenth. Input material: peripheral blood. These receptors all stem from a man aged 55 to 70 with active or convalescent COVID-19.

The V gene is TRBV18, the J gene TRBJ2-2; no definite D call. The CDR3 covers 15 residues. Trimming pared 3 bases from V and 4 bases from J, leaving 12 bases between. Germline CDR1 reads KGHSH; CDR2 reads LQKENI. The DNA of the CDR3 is TGTGCCAGCTCACCGAAACGCGGCGGCACCGGGGAGCTGTTTTTT. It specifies CASSPKRGGTGELFF.

In DNA form, the CDR3 reads TGTGCCAGCAGCCAAGAACTACGGACAGTCAACACCGGGGAGCTGTTTTTT. It specifies CASSQELRTVNTGELFF. The rearrangement links TRBV14 to TRBJ2-2; D may be TRBD1 (6 bases). Germline V gene sequence: CDR1 SGHDN, CDR2 FVKESK. This CDR3 comprises 17 residues. The ends were cut back, 0 bases at V and 2 bases at J, with 13 bases in the middle.

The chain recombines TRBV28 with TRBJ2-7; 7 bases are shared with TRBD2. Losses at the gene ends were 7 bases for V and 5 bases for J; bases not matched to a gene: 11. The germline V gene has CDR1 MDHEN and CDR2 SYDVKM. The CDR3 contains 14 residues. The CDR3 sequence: CASTHGGSGDEQYF. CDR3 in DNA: TGTGCCAGCACTCACGGCGGGAGCGGGGACGAGCAGTACTTC.

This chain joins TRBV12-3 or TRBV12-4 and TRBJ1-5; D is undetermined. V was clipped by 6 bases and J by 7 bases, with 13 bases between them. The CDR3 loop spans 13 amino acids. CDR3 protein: CASSPGEVQPQHF. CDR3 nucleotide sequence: TGTGCCAGCAGCCCTGGGGAGGTGCAGCCCCAGCATTTT.

This CDR3 reads CSAFTGSTNEKLFF. The CDR3 DNA is TGCAGCGCATTCACAGGGTCAACTAATGAAAAACTGTTTTTT. The chain carries TRBV29-1 and TRBJ1-4; D might be TRBD1 (6 bases). The V gene's germline CDR1 is SQVTM and CDR2 ANQGSEA. CDR3 length equals 14 residues. Trimming shortened V by 7 bases and J by 0 bases, and 12 bases separated the two germline ends. Full variable domain (rest looked up from reference TRBV29-1 and TRBJ1-4): SAVISQKPSRDICQRGTSLTIQCQVDSQVTMMFWYRQQPGQSLTLIATANQGSEATYESGFVIDKFPISRPNLTFSTLTVSNMSPEDSSIYLCSAFTGSTNEKLFFGSGTQLSVL.

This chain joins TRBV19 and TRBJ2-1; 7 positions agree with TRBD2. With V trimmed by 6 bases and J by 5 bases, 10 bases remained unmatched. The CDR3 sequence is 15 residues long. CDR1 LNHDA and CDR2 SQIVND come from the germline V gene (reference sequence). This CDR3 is CASRRSAGLNNEQFF. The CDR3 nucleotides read TGTGCCAGTAGAAGATCAGCGGGACTTAACAATGAGCAGTTCTTC.

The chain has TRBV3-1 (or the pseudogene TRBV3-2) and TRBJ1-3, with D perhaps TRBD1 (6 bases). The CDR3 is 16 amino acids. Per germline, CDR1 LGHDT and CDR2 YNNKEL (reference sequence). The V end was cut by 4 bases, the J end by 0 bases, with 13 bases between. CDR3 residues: CASSPDRLRSGNTIYF. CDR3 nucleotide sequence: TGTGCCAGCAGCCCTGACAGGCTACGCTCTGGAAACACCATATATTTT.

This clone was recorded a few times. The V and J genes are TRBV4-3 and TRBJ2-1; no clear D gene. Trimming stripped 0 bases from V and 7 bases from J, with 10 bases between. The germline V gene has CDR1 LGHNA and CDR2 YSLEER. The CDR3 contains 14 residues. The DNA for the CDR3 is TGCGCCAGCAGCCAAGAGAAACGGGTTAATGAGCAGTTCTTC. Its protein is CASSQEKRVNEQFF.

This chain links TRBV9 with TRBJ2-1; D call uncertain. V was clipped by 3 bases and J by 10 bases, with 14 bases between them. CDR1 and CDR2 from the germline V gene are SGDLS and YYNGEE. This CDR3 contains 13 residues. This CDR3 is CASSALTRREQFF. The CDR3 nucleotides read TGTGCCAGCAGCGCCCTTACCCGTCGGGAGCAGTTCTTC.

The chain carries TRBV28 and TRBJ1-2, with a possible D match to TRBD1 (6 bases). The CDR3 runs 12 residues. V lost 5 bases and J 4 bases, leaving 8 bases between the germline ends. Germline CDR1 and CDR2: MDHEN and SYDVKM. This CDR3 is CASSTGIYGYTF. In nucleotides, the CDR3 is TGTGCCAGCAGTACAGGGATCTATGGCTACACCTTC.

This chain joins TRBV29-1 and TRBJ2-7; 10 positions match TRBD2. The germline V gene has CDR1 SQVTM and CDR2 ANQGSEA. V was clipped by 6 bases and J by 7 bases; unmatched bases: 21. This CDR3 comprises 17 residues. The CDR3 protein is CSVGNVAGAGGVREQYF. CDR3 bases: TGCAGCGTCGGAAACGTCGCGGGAGCGGGAGGGGTTAGGGAGCAGTACTTC.

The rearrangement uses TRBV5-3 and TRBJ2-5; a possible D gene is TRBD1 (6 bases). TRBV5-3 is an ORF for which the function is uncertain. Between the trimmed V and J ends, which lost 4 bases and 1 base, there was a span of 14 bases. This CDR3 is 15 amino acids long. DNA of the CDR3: TGTGCCAGAAGCCCGGACAGAGTATGCCAAGAGACCCAGTACTTC. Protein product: CARSPDRVCQETQYF.

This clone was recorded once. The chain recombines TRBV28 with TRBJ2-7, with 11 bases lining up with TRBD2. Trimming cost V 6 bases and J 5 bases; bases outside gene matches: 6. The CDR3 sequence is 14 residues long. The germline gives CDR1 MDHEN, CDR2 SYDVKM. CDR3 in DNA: TGTGCCAGCAGGGCGACTAGCGGGGACCACGAGCAGTACTTC. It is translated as CASRATSGDHEQYF.

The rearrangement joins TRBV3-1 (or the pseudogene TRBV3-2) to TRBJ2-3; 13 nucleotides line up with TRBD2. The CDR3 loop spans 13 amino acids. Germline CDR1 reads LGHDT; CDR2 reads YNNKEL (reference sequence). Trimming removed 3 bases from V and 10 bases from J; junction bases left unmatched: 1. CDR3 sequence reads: CASSQGLAGPQYF. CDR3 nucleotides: TGTGCCAGCAGCCAGGGACTAGCGGGACCGCAGTATTTT.

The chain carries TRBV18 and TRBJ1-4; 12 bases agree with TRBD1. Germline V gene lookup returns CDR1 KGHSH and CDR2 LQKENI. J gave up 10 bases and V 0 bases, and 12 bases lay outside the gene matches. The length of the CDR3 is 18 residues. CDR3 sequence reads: CASSPPRVPGTGGVKLFF. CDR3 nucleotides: TGTGCCAGCTCACCACCCCGGGTGCCCGGGACAGGGGGCGTAAAACTGTTTTTT. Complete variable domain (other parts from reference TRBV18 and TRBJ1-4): NAGVMQNPRHLVRRRGQEARLRCSPMKGHSHVYWYRQLPEEGLKFMVYLQKENIIDESGMPKERFSAEFPKEGPSILRIQQVVRGDSAAYFCASSPPRVPGTGGVKLFFGSGTQLSVL.